This T cell receptor beta chain was sequenced during a study of T cells in Graves' hyperthyroidism and ophthalmopathy. TCR beta CDR3 regions were amplified from RNA transcripts. A first-round RT-PCR of the TCR CDR3 used the HTBI primer set. TCRdb passed the multiplex PCR reads through MiXCR, listing each CDR3 protein once. The sample comprises 300,000 to 450,000 distinct CDR3 sequences, approximately 13% of which are singletons, and under 25% rests with the top ten. Criteria for exclusion of patients were uncontrolled infection, other autoimmune disease, pregnancy or lactation. Clinicians diagnosed patients from clinical symptoms, serum thyroxine and TRAb, thyroid ultrasound and orbital computed tomography. CDR1 is GTSNPN and CDR2 is SVGIG in the germline V gene (reference sequence). V dropped 6 bases and J dropped 8 bases, with 16 bases sitting between them. The CDR3 is made up of 13 amino acids.

This clonotype was counted at least ten times. Antigen unknown. Study conclusions and caveats: From stable hyperthyroidism, ophthalmopathy was separated by a 13 V-J model. Most thyroid clonotypes expanded above 0.001 were also detected in blood.

The clonotype was recovered from a man younger than 45 with Graves' hyperthyroidism that later progressed to Graves' ophthalmopathy. The chain is built from TRBV30 and TRBJ1-4; TRBD1 is a possible D gene (6 bases). Sequenced material: blood. CDR3 region: CACTTGVGEKLFF. CDR3 in DNA: TGTGCCTGTACGACAGGCGTGGGGGAAAAACTGTTTTTT.